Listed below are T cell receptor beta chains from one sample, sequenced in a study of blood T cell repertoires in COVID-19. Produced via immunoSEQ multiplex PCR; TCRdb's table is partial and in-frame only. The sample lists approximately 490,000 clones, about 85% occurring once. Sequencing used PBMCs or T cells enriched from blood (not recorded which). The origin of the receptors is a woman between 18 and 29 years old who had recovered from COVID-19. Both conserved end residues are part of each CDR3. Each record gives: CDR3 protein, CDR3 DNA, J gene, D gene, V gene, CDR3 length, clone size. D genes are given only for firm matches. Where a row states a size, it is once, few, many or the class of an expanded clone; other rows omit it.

CASSMGDTYGYTF | TGTGCCAGTAGTATGGGGGACACCTATGGCTACACCTTC | TRBJ1-2 | . | TRBV19 | 13 | .
CSASVTGGSEGYTF | TGCAGTGCTAGTGTTACAGGGGGCAGTGAAGGCTACACCTTC | TRBJ1-2 | TRBD1 | TRBV20-1 | 14 | .
CASSLRDRGPVEAFF | TGTGCCAGCAGTCTAAGGGACAGGGGCCCCGTCGAAGCTTTCTTT | TRBJ1-1 | TRBD1 | TRBV5-5 | 15 | .
CASSLFGRTYNEQFF | TGTGCCAGCAGCTTGTTCGGACGGACTTACAATGAGCAGTTCTTC | TRBJ2-1 | . | TRBV7-2 | 15 | .
CASSWDSSQGEQYF | TGCGCCAGCAGCTGGGACAGTTCCCAGGGAGAGCAGTACTTC | TRBJ2-7 | TRBD1 | TRBV5-1 | 14 | .
CATSETGGPETQYF | TGTGCCACCAGTGAAACGGGGGGGCCGGAGACCCAGTACTTC | TRBJ2-5 | TRBD2 | TRBV24-1 | 14 | .
CASSPGQGEKLFF | TGTGCCAGCTCACCAGGACAGGGAGAAAAACTGTTTTTT | TRBJ1-4 | TRBD1 | TRBV18 | 13 | .
CASSPRGGSDTEAFF | TGTGCCAGCAGCCCTCGGGGGGGGTCCGACACTGAAGCTTTCTTT | TRBJ1-1 | . | TRBV9 | 15 | few
CASSPRTGVAEAFF | TGTGCCAGCAGTCCACGGACAGGGGTCGCTGAAGCTTTCTTT | TRBJ1-1 | TRBD1 | TRBV25-1 | 14 | .
CASSQVADEAFF | TGCGCCAGCAGCCAAGTAGCGGATGAAGCTTTCTTT | TRBJ1-1 | . | TRBV4-1 | 12 | once
CASSLGTGGSGYTF | TGCGCCAGCAGCTTGGGGACAGGGGGTAGTGGCTACACCTTC | TRBJ1-2 | TRBD1 | TRBV5-1 | 14 | .
CAISESGADGTEAFF | TGTGCCATCAGTGAGTCAGGGGCGGATGGCACTGAAGCTTTCTTT | TRBJ1-1 | . | TRBV10-3 | 15 | .
CASSSAGQETQYF | TGTGCCAGCTCGTCAGCGGGGCAGGAGACCCAGTACTTC | TRBJ2-5 | TRBD2 | TRBV5-4 | 13 | .
CASSISGQGQTEAFF | TGTGCCAGTAGTATTTCGGGACAGGGGCAAACTGAAGCTTTCTTT | TRBJ1-1 | TRBD1 | TRBV19 | 15 | .